This entry lists 24 T cell receptor beta chains sequenced from one sample in a study of OX40 agonist ivuxolimab in advanced cancers. Here immunoSEQ multiplex PCR was the method, and the copy in TCRdb shows in-frame clones only, minus some. The sample holds about 17,000 clones, 73% seen once. The sequences come from CD4+ or CD8+ T cells sorted from blood, collected in a trial of the OX40 agonist ivuxolimab. Every receptor here comes from an adult with an advanced solid tumor such as melanoma, head and neck, liver or kidney cancer.

This clone has just a few counts. This rearrangement joins TRBV6-5 to TRBJ2-7; D uncertain. The V and J ends lost 4 bases and 2 bases respectively, with 12 bases between them. CDR3 length equals 14 residues. Germline V gives CDR1 MNHEY, CDR2 SVGAGI. The CDR3 DNA sequence: TGTGCCAGCAGTTTAGAGCCAGGCCCCTACGAGCAGTACTTC. Amino acids: CASSLEPGPYEQYF.

The J gene is TRBJ1-3, the V gene TRBV5-4; no clear D. Trimming shortened V by 4 bases and J by 0 bases, and 14 bases separated the two germline ends. CDR1 is SGHNT and CDR2 is YYREEE in the germline V gene (reference sequence). This CDR3 contains 16 residues. The CDR3 here is CASSQAERFSGNTIYF. The CDR3 nucleotides are TGTGCCAGCAGCCAAGCCGAGAGATTCTCTGGAAACACCATATATTTT. The full variable domain, rest sourced from reference TRBV5-4 and TRBJ1-3, is ETGVTQSPTHLIKTRGQQVTLRCSSQSGHNTVSWYQQALGQGPQFIFQYYREEENGRGNFPPRFSGLQFPNYSSELNVNALELDDSALYLCASSQAERFSGNTIYFGEGSWLTVV.

This chain links TRBV19 with TRBJ2-5; TRBD1 matches 8 bases. Germline-derived CDR1 and CDR2 are LNHDA and SQIVND (reference sequence). Unmatched junction bases numbered 7, after V lost 7 bases and J lost 3 bases. This CDR3 contains 14 residues. CDR3 in amino acids: CASKKGTGKETQYF. The DNA of the CDR3 is TGTGCCAGTAAAAAGGGGACAGGTAAAGAGACCCAGTACTTC.

The table lists this clone with a few counts. The chain couples TRBV6-5 to TRBJ2-3; D gene uncertain. The germline gives CDR1 MNHEY, CDR2 SVGAGI. Trimming pared 6 bases from V and 2 bases from J, leaving 15 bases between. This CDR3 has 15 residues. The CDR3 bases are TGTGCCAGCAGCGTATCGGTCGCGATCACAGATACGCAGTATTTT. It yields the protein CASSVSVAITDTQYF.

This chain joins TRBV29-1 and TRBJ2-7; 10 bases are a match to TRBD2. The CDR3 has 14 residues. Trimming at V came to 7 bases and at J to 5 bases, leaving 11 bases not matched to a gene. Germline CDR1 and CDR2: SQVTM and ANQGSEA. CDR3 nucleotide sequence: TGCAGCGCTCAGCGGGGGGGCGCCGGAAACGAGCAGTACTTC. Protein product: CSAQRGGAGNEQYF.

This chain connects TRBV5-8 to TRBJ2-3; weak D call: TRBD2 (5 bases). The CDR3 has 14 residues. The V end was cut by 4 bases, the J end by 3 bases, with 12 bases between. CDR1 is SGHTS, CDR2 YDEGEE, per germline. DNA of the CDR3: TGTGCCAGCAGCATACCTAGCAGAACAGATACGCAGTATTTT. Translating it yields CASSIPSRTDTQYF.

This clone has only a few counts. The chain couples TRBV4-3 to TRBJ2-6; either TRBD1 or TRBD2 may fit D (5 bases each). V gave up 1 base and J gave up 4 bases, with 14 bases separating them. Germline V gene sequence: CDR1 LGHNA, CDR2 YSLEER. The CDR3 loop spans 17 amino acids. CDR3 amino acids: CASSQVKSGTGANVLTF. The CDR3 DNA follows: TGCGCCAGCAGCCAAGTCAAATCAGGGACGGGGGCCAACGTCCTGACTTTC.

This clone has just one count. In the same sample, other DNA sequences code for this CDR3. The chain uses TRBV11-2 and TRBJ2-3; D call uncertain. This CDR3 is 13 amino acids long. Trimming took off 1 base at V and 3 bases at J, with 5 bases between the two ends. Germline V lookup: CDR1 SGHAT, CDR2 FQNNGV. The CDR3 is CASSLVLTDTQYF. CDR3 bases: TGTGCCAGCAGCTTAGTCCTGACAGATACGCAGTATTTT.

This chain links TRBV11-2 with TRBJ2-5; D unresolved. Germline V gene sequence: CDR1 SGHAT, CDR2 FQNNGV. The CDR3 sequence is 15 residues long. V lost 1 base, J lost 2 bases, and 11 bases lay in between. CDR3 sequence reads: CASSLGPGQQETQYF. Here the CDR3 DNA reads TGTGCCAGCAGCTTAGGGCCAGGCCAACAAGAGACCCAGTACTTC.

This chain links TRBV11-2 with TRBJ2-7; the D is unclear. CDR1 SGHAT and CDR2 FQNNGV come from the germline V gene. The CDR3 totals 12 residues. V was shortened by 3 bases and J by 3 bases, with 6 bases between the two germline ends. Here the CDR3 reads CASSLGDYEQYF. The CDR3, as DNA: TGTGCCAGCAGCTTGGGCGACTACGAGCAGTACTTC.

By sample fraction, this clone is medium-sized (0.01 to 0.1%). This chain joins TRBV4-2 and TRBJ2-4, with D tentatively TRBD1 (5 bases). The CDR3 loop spans 14 amino acids. CDR1 is LGHNA and CDR2 is YNFKEQ in the germline V gene. The ends were cut back, 3 bases at V and 6 bases at J, with 12 bases in the middle. The CDR3 sequence is CASSQARDLNIQYF. CDR3 DNA sequence: TGTGCCAGCAGCCAGGCCAGGGATTTAAACATTCAGTACTTC.

This clone was counted only a few times. This sequence joins TRBV2 and TRBJ1-1, with D hard to call. V lost 8 bases and J lost 2, with 6 bases in between. Germline loops: CDR1 SNHLY, CDR2 FYNNEI. The CDR3 is 11 amino acids. The CDR3 DNA reads TGTGCCAGCGAGGAAAACACTGAAGCTTTCTTT. This encodes CASEENTEAFF.

This clone was counted only a few times. The chain joins TRBV19 to TRBJ2-7; possible D gene TRBD2, 5 bases. This CDR3 comprises 14 residues. The germline V gene has CDR1 LNHDA and CDR2 SQIVND (reference sequence). V was shortened by 3 bases and J by 2 bases, with 11 bases between the two germline ends. For the CDR3, the DNA is TGTGCCAGTAGTATCCGGGGTGCAACCTACGAGCAGTACTTC. Protein product: CASSIRGATYEQYF.

This sequence joins TRBV2 and TRBJ2-5; 7 bases match TRBD2. The CDR3 sequence is 15 residues long. The J segment lost 2 bases and the V segment lost 6 bases, leaving 9 bases of the junction unmatched. CDR1 SNHLY and CDR2 FYNNEI come from the germline V gene. The CDR3 sequence: CASSESLAAQETQYF. CDR3 in DNA: TGTGCCAGCAGCGAGTCTCTAGCGGCGCAAGAGACCCAGTACTTC.

V gene TRBV11-3 combines with J gene TRBJ2-7; 9 bases fit TRBD1. V lost 4 bases, J lost 4 bases, and 5 bases stayed unmatched. The germline CDR1 and CDR2 sequences are SGHNT and YENEEA. The CDR3 covers 14 residues. The CDR3 sequence: CASSSGTGPYEQYF. The CDR3 bases are TGTGCCAGCAGCTCCGGGACAGGGCCTTACGAGCAGTACTTC. Based on the CDR3 plus reference TRBV11-3 and TRBJ2-7, the full variable domain is EAGVVQSPRYKIIEKKQPVAFWCNPISGHNTLYWYLQNLGQGPELLIRYENEEAVDDSQLPKDRFSAERLKGVDSTLKIQPAELGDSAVYLCASSSGTGPYEQYFGPGTRLTVT.

The chain combines TRBV29-1 with TRBJ2-7, with 9 nucleotides matching TRBD2. Germline V gives CDR1 SQVTM, CDR2 ANQGSEA. The CDR3 loop spans 14 amino acids. Unmatched junction bases numbered 3, after V lost 0 bases and J lost 3 bases. CDR3 in amino acids: CSVEDGSGSYEQYF. CDR3 bases: TGCAGCGTTGAAGACGGTAGCGGGAGCTACGAGCAGTACTTC.

The chain links TRBV12-5 to TRBJ2-1; 12 bases are a match to TRBD2. The germline gives CDR1 LGHNT, CDR2 FRNRAP. The CDR3 is 17 amino acids. V lost 6 bases and J lost 8; bases outside the gene matches: 14. This CDR3 reads CASGQGLAGPPGDEQFF. The CDR3 nucleotides read TGTGCTAGTGGCCAAGGACTAGCGGGACCACCCGGGGATGAGCAGTTCTTC.

The V call is TRBV7-3, the J call TRBJ2-5; 11 positions match TRBD1. Unmatched junction bases numbered 5, after V lost 3 bases and J lost 5 bases. Germline V lookup: CDR1 SGHTA, CDR2 FQGTGA. This CDR3 spans 15 amino acids. The CDR3 DNA reads as TGTGCCAGCAGCTTGGACAGGGGGCTAGGGGAGACCCAGTACTTC. Translation gives CASSLDRGLGETQYF. Full variable domain (rest looked up from reference TRBV7-3 and TRBJ2-5): GAGVSQTPSNKVTEKGKYVELRCDPISGHTALYWYRQSLGQGPEFLIYFQGTGAADDSGLPNDRFFAVRPEGSVSTLKIQRTERGDSAVYLCASSLDRGLGETQYFGPGTRLLVL.

The chain has TRBV27 and TRBJ2-3, with unresolved D. The V gene's germline CDR1 is MNHEY and CDR2 SMNVEV (reference sequence). The CDR3 totals 13 residues. V was shortened by 7 bases and J by 1 base, with 9 bases between the two germline ends. The CDR3 DNA reads as TGTGCCAGCACCTTCCTACGCACAGATACGCAGTATTTT. Its translation: CASTFLRTDTQYF.

J is TRBJ2-7 and V is TRBV7-9; TRBD2 matches at 8 bases. V shed 3 bases and J 4 bases; nucleotides not matched to a gene: 8. The CDR3 extends over 15 amino acids. Per germline, CDR1 SEHNR and CDR2 FQNEAQ (reference sequence). CDR3 DNA sequence: TGTGCCAGCAGCTTCGAGGGACTAGGTCGATACGAGCAGTACTTC. Translated, it gives CASSFEGLGRYEQYF.

The gene calls are TRBV11-2 and TRBJ2-1, with TRBD1 matching 10 bases. Germline V gives CDR1 SGHAT, CDR2 FQNNGV. V lost 3 bases and J lost 4; bases outside the gene matches: 12. CDR3 length equals 18 residues. CDR3 nucleotides: TGTGCCAGCAGCTTCCACCCGGGACAGGGGAAATGGTACAATGAGCAGTTCTTC. It encodes CASSFHPGQGKWYNEQFF.

Judged by abundance, this clone is medium-sized. This chain links TRBV12-5 with TRBJ2-7; D is uncertain. The V and J ends lost 3 bases and 5 bases respectively, with 14 bases between them. CDR1 is LGHNT, CDR2 FRNRAP, per germline. The CDR3 is made up of 14 amino acids. The CDR3 here is CASGFWESVDEQYF. CDR3 DNA sequence: TGTGCTAGTGGTTTCTGGGAATCCGTCGACGAGCAGTACTTC.

This sequence joins TRBV12-5 and TRBJ2-5; D is unresolved. The CDR3 covers 14 residues. Germline V gene data show CDR1 as LGHNT and CDR2 as FRNRAP. Trimming shortened V by 6 bases and J by 4 bases, and 15 bases separated the two germline ends. The CDR3 DNA is TGTGCTAGTGGAACCGTAGGTTACGGAGAGACCCAGTACTTC. Encoded protein: CASGTVGYGETQYF.

The table lists this clone with a count of one. The chain uses TRBV27 and TRBJ2-2; possibly TRBD1 for D (6 bases). Trimming took off 8 bases at V and 7 bases at J, with 14 bases between the two ends. CDR3 length: 13 amino acids. CDR1 is MNHEY, CDR2 SMNVEV, per germline (reference sequence). Written as DNA, the CDR3 is TGTGCCAGCGGGGGCTTCGGGAACGGGGAGCTGTTTTTT. Translation gives CASGGFGNGELFF.